Listed below are T cell receptor beta chains from one sample, sequenced in a study of shared clonotypes between healthy human individuals. TCRdb's copy holds only in-frame clones and misses some; the assay was immunoSEQ multiplex PCR. The table records approximately 600,000 clones, approximately 96% of them present only once. Sequenced: naive CD8+ T cells sorted from blood. All receptors come from a woman in her twenties or thirties in good health. Both conserved end residues are part of each CDR3. Fields, in order: J gene, V gene, clone size, D gene, CDR3 protein, CDR3 DNA. The D gene is left open where the match is weak. Clone size is shown for a subset of rows, as once, few, many or a class of expanded clone.

J gene: TRBJ2-7; V gene: TRBV28; clone size: .; D gene: .; CDR3 protein: CASLNPRDSLYEQYF; CDR3 DNA: TGTGCCAGCCTAAACCCCCGGGACTCACTCTACGAGCAGTACTTC
J gene: TRBJ2-2; V gene: TRBV7-8; clone size: .; D gene: TRBD1; CDR3 protein: CASSFWDSEAGELFF; CDR3 DNA: TGTGCCAGCAGCTTTTGGGACAGCGAGGCCGGGGAGCTGTTTTTT
J gene: TRBJ2-7; V gene: TRBV9; clone size: once; D gene: .; CDR3 protein: CASSDSGRIIDEQYF; CDR3 DNA: TGTGCCAGCAGCGACTCGGGACGCATCATCGACGAGCAGTACTTC
J gene: TRBJ1-2; V gene: TRBV2; clone size: .; D gene: .; CDR3 protein: CAAPGGGIYGYTF; CDR3 DNA: TGTGCCGCGCCGGGGGGCGGAATCTATGGCTACACCTTC
J gene: TRBJ1-5; V gene: TRBV2; clone size: .; D gene: .; CDR3 protein: CASSTRDRYIDQPQHF; CDR3 DNA: TGTGCCAGCAGTACCCGCGACAGGTACATCGATCAGCCCCAGCATTTT
J gene: TRBJ2-2; V gene: TRBV7-7; clone size: .; D gene: .; CDR3 protein: CASSPYTNTGELFF; CDR3 DNA: TGTGCCAGCAGCCCCTACACGAACACCGGGGAGCTGTTTTTT
J gene: TRBJ2-7; V gene: TRBV5-6; clone size: .; D gene: .; CDR3 protein: CASSFGQGGFEQYF; CDR3 DNA: TGTGCCAGCAGCTTTGGGCAGGGGGGATTCGAGCAGTACTTC
J gene: TRBJ1-1; V gene: TRBV30; clone size: once; D gene: .; CDR3 protein: CAWTQEITEAFF; CDR3 DNA: TGTGCCTGGACGCAGGAGATCACTGAAGCTTTCTTT
J gene: TRBJ2-5; V gene: TRBV28; clone size: .; D gene: TRBD2; CDR3 protein: CASSFTIGGAGDQETQYF; CDR3 DNA: TGTGCCAGCAGTTTCACAATCGGGGGGGCAGGAGACCAAGAGACCCAGTACTTC
J gene: TRBJ1-5; V gene: TRBV30; clone size: .; D gene: TRBD1; CDR3 protein: CAWSSDRQGPQHF; CDR3 DNA: TGTGCCTGGAGCTCGGACAGGCAGGGGCCCCAGCATTTT
J gene: TRBJ2-7; V gene: TRBV4-1; clone size: .; D gene: .; CDR3 protein: CASSQPFSGSSYEQYF; CDR3 DNA: TGCGCCAGCAGCCAACCTTTCAGCGGAAGCTCCTACGAGCAGTACTTC
J gene: TRBJ1-1; V gene: TRBV7-9; clone size: .; D gene: .; CDR3 protein: CASLGMNTEAFF; CDR3 DNA: TGTGCCAGCCTCGGTATGAACACTGAAGCTTTCTTT
J gene: TRBJ2-7; V gene: TRBV7-9; clone size: once; D gene: .; CDR3 protein: CASSLTVGPGNEQYF; CDR3 DNA: TGTGCCAGCAGCCTTACGGTAGGCCCGGGGAACGAGCAGTACTTC
J gene: TRBJ2-7; V gene: TRBV7-6; clone size: .; D gene: TRBD2; CDR3 protein: CASRPTSGDSYEQYF; CDR3 DNA: TGTGCCAGCAGGCCAACTAGCGGGGACTCCTACGAGCAGTACTTC
J gene: TRBJ2-4; V gene: TRBV28; clone size: .; D gene: .; CDR3 protein: CASSHGTELAKNIQYF; CDR3 DNA: TGTGCCAGCAGCCATGGGACTGAACTAGCCAAAAACATTCAGTACTTC
J gene: TRBJ2-7; V gene: TRBV5-6; clone size: .; D gene: .; CDR3 protein: CASSLGGSLYEQYF; CDR3 DNA: TGTGCCAGCAGCTTGGGGGGCAGTCTTTACGAGCAGTACTTC
J gene: TRBJ2-7; V gene: TRBV7-9; clone size: .; D gene: .; CDR3 protein: CASTRDWTSYEQYF; CDR3 DNA: TGTGCCAGCACCCGGGACTGGACCTCCTACGAGCAGTACTTC
J gene: TRBJ1-1; V gene: TRBV19; clone size: .; D gene: TRBD1; CDR3 protein: CASSIGVGGPAGTEAFF; CDR3 DNA: TGTGCCAGTAGTATCGGGGTAGGGGGCCCGGCCGGCACTGAAGCTTTCTTT
J gene: TRBJ2-7; V gene: TRBV5-4; clone size: .; D gene: TRBD2; CDR3 protein: CASSSSSGSYEQYF; CDR3 DNA: TGTGCCAGCAGCTCATCTAGCGGATCCTACGAGCAGTACTTC
J gene: TRBJ2-1; V gene: TRBV2; clone size: .; D gene: TRBD2; CDR3 protein: CASSETSGRGSAFF; CDR3 DNA: TGTGCCAGCAGTGAAACTAGCGGGAGGGGCTCGGCGTTCTTC
J gene: TRBJ1-1; V gene: TRBV7-9; clone size: .; D gene: .; CDR3 protein: CASSVAVGGSNTEAFF; CDR3 DNA: TGTGCCAGCAGCGTTGCCGTTGGGGGCTCAAACACTGAAGCTTTCTTT
J gene: TRBJ1-6; V gene: TRBV28; clone size: .; D gene: .; CDR3 protein: CASRPREYNSPLHF; CDR3 DNA: TGTGCCAGCAGGCCCCGGGAATACAATTCACCCCTCCACTTT
J gene: TRBJ1-2; V gene: TRBV28; clone size: once; D gene: .; CDR3 protein: CASSIRGPYYGYTF; CDR3 DNA: TGTGCCAGCAGTATAAGGGGTCCCTACTATGGCTACACCTTC
J gene: TRBJ2-7; V gene: TRBV5-4; clone size: many; D gene: .; CDR3 protein: CASSSVDEQYF; CDR3 DNA: TGTGCCAGCAGCTCCGTAGACGAGCAGTACTTC
J gene: TRBJ1-2; V gene: TRBV5-6; clone size: .; D gene: .; CDR3 protein: CASSPTVGASYGYTF; CDR3 DNA: TGTGCCAGCAGCCCCACCGTCGGGGCGAGCTATGGCTACACCTTC
J gene: TRBJ2-3; V gene: TRBV27; clone size: .; D gene: TRBD1; CDR3 protein: CASSLPGTGMDTQYF; CDR3 DNA: TGTGCCAGCAGTTTACCCGGGACAGGGATGGATACGCAGTATTTT
J gene: TRBJ1-1; V gene: TRBV6-1; clone size: .; D gene: .; CDR3 protein: CASSEVFDDTEAFF; CDR3 DNA: TGTGCCAGCAGTGAAGTATTTGACGACACTGAAGCTTTCTTT
J gene: TRBJ1-1; V gene: TRBV30; clone size: .; D gene: .; CDR3 protein: CDGGVDTEAFF; CDR3 DNA: TGTGACGGTGGGGTTGACACTGAAGCTTTCTTT
J gene: TRBJ2-7; V gene: TRBV28; clone size: .; D gene: .; CDR3 protein: CASSSRPGWVPREQYF; CDR3 DNA: TGTGCCAGCAGTTCCCGGCCAGGGTGGGTGCCCCGCGAGCAGTACTTC
J gene: TRBJ2-7; V gene: TRBV19; clone size: .; D gene: .; CDR3 protein: CASSIPGISYEQYF; CDR3 DNA: TGTGCCAGTAGTATCCCAGGGATCTCCTACGAGCAGTACTTC
J gene: TRBJ2-5; V gene: TRBV13; clone size: .; D gene: TRBD2; CDR3 protein: CASSPLGLAGDQETQYF; CDR3 DNA: TGTGCCAGCAGCCCCCTCGGACTAGCGGGAGATCAAGAGACCCAGTACTTC
J gene: TRBJ2-7; V gene: TRBV7-2; clone size: .; D gene: TRBD1; CDR3 protein: CASSLAPGTGISYEQYF; CDR3 DNA: TGTGCCAGCAGCTTAGCTCCCGGGACAGGAATATCCTACGAGCAGTACTTC
J gene: TRBJ1-2; V gene: TRBV6-5; clone size: .; D gene: .; CDR3 protein: CASSPGFGYTF; CDR3 DNA: TGTGCCAGCAGCCCCGGATTTGGCTACACCTTC
J gene: TRBJ2-3; V gene: TRBV5-6; clone size: .; D gene: TRBD1; CDR3 protein: CASREQGASGDTQYF; CDR3 DNA: TGTGCCAGCAGGGAACAGGGGGCTAGTGGAGATACGCAGTATTTT
J gene: TRBJ1-2; V gene: TRBV5-5; clone size: .; D gene: .; CDR3 protein: CASSFHETNYGYTF; CDR3 DNA: TGTGCCAGCAGCTTCCACGAAACTAACTATGGCTACACCTTC
J gene: TRBJ2-1; V gene: TRBV29-1; clone size: .; D gene: TRBD1; CDR3 protein: CRVNRGNEQFF; CDR3 DNA: TGCAGGGTGAACAGGGGCAATGAGCAGTTCTTC
J gene: TRBJ2-7; V gene: TRBV7-9; clone size: .; D gene: .; CDR3 protein: CASSPEGHYEQYF; CDR3 DNA: TGTGCCAGCAGCCCCGAAGGTCACTACGAGCAGTACTTC
J gene: TRBJ1-1; V gene: TRBV14; clone size: .; D gene: TRBD1; CDR3 protein: CASSQDQGGPFF; CDR3 DNA: TGTGCCAGCAGCCAAGATCAGGGGGGACCTTTCTTT
J gene: TRBJ2-7; V gene: TRBV9; clone size: once; D gene: .; CDR3 protein: CASARGRANYEQYF; CDR3 DNA: TGTGCCAGCGCCCGGGGCAGGGCCAACTACGAGCAGTACTTC
J gene: TRBJ2-1; V gene: TRBV9; clone size: .; D gene: .; CDR3 protein: CASSADNEQFF; CDR3 DNA: TGTGCCAGCAGCGCAGACAATGAGCAGTTCTTC
J gene: TRBJ2-1; V gene: TRBV10-3; clone size: .; D gene: TRBD2; CDR3 protein: CATQRDYNEQFF; CDR3 DNA: TGTGCCACACAGCGGGATTACAATGAGCAGTTCTTC
J gene: TRBJ2-1; V gene: TRBV21-1; clone size: .; D gene: .; CDR3 protein: CASRLAGVYNEQFF; CDR3 DNA: TGTGCCAGCAGACTAGCGGGAGTCTACAATGAGCAGTTCTTC
J gene: TRBJ2-5; V gene: TRBV27; clone size: .; D gene: .; CDR3 protein: CASSFRDLETQYF; CDR3 DNA: TGTGCCAGCAGTTTTCGGGACTTAGAGACCCAGTACTTC
J gene: TRBJ1-2; V gene: TRBV4-1; clone size: .; D gene: TRBD1; CDR3 protein: CASSQDPSRGLAYGYTF; CDR3 DNA: TGCGCCAGCAGCCAAGATCCGAGCAGGGGGCTTGCGTATGGCTACACCTTC
J gene: TRBJ2-7; V gene: TRBV28; clone size: .; D gene: .; CDR3 protein: CASSLRRSVEQYF; CDR3 DNA: TGTGCCAGCAGTTTAAGGAGATCGGTCGAGCAGTACTTC
J gene: TRBJ2-7; V gene: TRBV28; clone size: .; D gene: TRBD2; CDR3 protein: CASSTLAGVAYEQYF; CDR3 DNA: TGTGCCAGCAGTACACTAGCGGGAGTTGCCTACGAGCAGTACTTC
J gene: TRBJ2-7; V gene: TRBV7-9; clone size: .; D gene: .; CDR3 protein: CASSLGRNEQYF; CDR3 DNA: TGTGCCAGCAGCTTAGGGCGGAACGAGCAGTACTTC
J gene: TRBJ1-5; V gene: TRBV7-8; clone size: .; D gene: .; CDR3 protein: CASSLVQGRAPQHF; CDR3 DNA: TGTGCCAGCAGCTTAGTTCAGGGGCGGGCGCCCCAGCATTTT
J gene: TRBJ2-7; V gene: TRBV6-5; clone size: .; D gene: .; CDR3 protein: CASSSPGEGPYEQYF; CDR3 DNA: TGTGCCAGCAGTAGCCCCGGTGAGGGACCCTACGAGCAGTACTTC
J gene: TRBJ2-2; V gene: TRBV10-3; clone size: .; D gene: TRBD1; CDR3 protein: CAISDVGDRDTGELFF; CDR3 DNA: TGTGCCATCAGTGATGTCGGGGACAGGGACACCGGGGAGCTGTTTTTT
J gene: TRBJ2-7; V gene: TRBV30; clone size: .; D gene: .; CDR3 protein: CAWSVRLFYEQYF; CDR3 DNA: TGTGCCTGGAGTGTACGACTATTCTACGAGCAGTACTTC
J gene: TRBJ2-7; V gene: TRBV30; clone size: .; D gene: .; CDR3 protein: CAWSVTGFVGYEQYF; CDR3 DNA: TGTGCCTGGAGTGTCACAGGGTTTGTAGGCTACGAGCAGTACTTC
J gene: TRBJ2-7; V gene: TRBV6-6; clone size: .; D gene: .; CDR3 protein: CASSKLGFGEQYF; CDR3 DNA: TGTGCCAGCAGTAAGCTAGGTTTCGGCGAGCAGTACTTC
J gene: TRBJ1-5; V gene: TRBV5-1; clone size: once; D gene: .; CDR3 protein: CASSLVLQPNSNQPQHF; CDR3 DNA: TGCGCCAGCAGCTTGGTATTACAGCCCAATAGCAATCAGCCCCAGCATTTT
J gene: TRBJ2-3; V gene: TRBV27; clone size: .; D gene: .; CDR3 protein: CASSYLVPADTQYF; CDR3 DNA: TGTGCCAGCAGTTACCTAGTGCCCGCAGATACGCAGTATTTT